The clone carrying this T cell receptor (beta chain) has a count of ten or more. TCRdb re-processed the PCR reads through MiXCR. The table has around 31,000 clones, approximately 16% seen once. This record belongs to a study of metastatic and nonmetastatic thyroid tumors. The CDR3 is made up of 13 amino acids. Germline-derived CDR1 and CDR2 are ENHRY and SYGVKD. V was pared by 6 bases and J by 7 bases, with 8 bases of the junction left unmatched. No treatment of any kind had been given to any patient before thyroid surgery. The J gene is TRBJ1-2, the V gene TRBV10-3, with 7 bases that match TRBD1. The sequence came from a male donor with papillary thyroid cancer or a benign thyroid nodule (not recorded which). Some clones in this sample may be carry-over from other donors' samples. The specimen was blood. The CDR3 nucleotides are TGTGCCATCAGCCATACAGGGGAGGTTGGCTACACCTTC. This translates into CAISHTGEVGYTF.